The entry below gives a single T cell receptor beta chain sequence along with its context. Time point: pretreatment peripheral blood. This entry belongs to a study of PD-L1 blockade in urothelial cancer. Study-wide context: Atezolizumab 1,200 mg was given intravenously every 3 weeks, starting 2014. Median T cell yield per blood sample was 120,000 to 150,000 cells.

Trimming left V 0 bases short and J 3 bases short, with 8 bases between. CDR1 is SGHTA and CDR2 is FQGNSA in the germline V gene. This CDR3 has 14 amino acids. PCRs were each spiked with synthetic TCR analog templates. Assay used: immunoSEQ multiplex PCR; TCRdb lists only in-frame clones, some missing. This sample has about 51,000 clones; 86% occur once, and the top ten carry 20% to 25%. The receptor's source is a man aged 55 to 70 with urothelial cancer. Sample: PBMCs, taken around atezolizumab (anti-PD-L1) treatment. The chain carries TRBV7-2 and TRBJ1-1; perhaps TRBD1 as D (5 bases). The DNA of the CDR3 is TGTGCCAGCAGCTTAGCGTCAGGGTACACTGAAGCTTTCTTT. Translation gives CASSLASGYTEAFF.